This TCR beta chain was sequenced during a study of T-cell reconstitution after alpha-beta-depleted transplantation in children. The CDR3 spans 16 residues. V lost 0 bases, J lost 8 bases, and 19 bases lay in between. The germline gives CDR1 LGHNA, CDR2 YSLEER. The TCRbeta library was prepared with unique molecular identifiers. TCRdb re-analysed the PCR reads in MiXCR, keeping a single row per CDR3 protein. The sample holds approximately 110,000 distinct CDR3 sequences, 20% to 25% seen once. Overall study results and limits: At one year after transplant, newly produced T cells mostly accounted for T-cell counts and diversity.

This clonotype was recorded a few times. Its antigen is undetermined. The receptor was isolated from a male patient aged 2-15 years who had a stem cell transplant for chronic granulomatous disease, so the T cells may come from the graft donor. This rearrangement joins TRBV4-3 to TRBJ1-2, with a possible D match to TRBD1 (5 bases). The sample was PBMCs, mostly from graft donor cells, taken 180 days after TCRalphabeta/CD19-depleted stem cell transplant. For the CDR3, the DNA is TGCGCCAGCAGCCAAGATCCCGGAAAGCCCCCAGGGGGCTACACCTTC. Amino acid sequence: CASSQDPGKPPGGYTF.